This TCR beta chain was captured in a study of early T cells in non-severe SARS-CoV-2 infection. Study overall: Chains were not paired, and sequencing was done on bulk RNA from unsorted whole blood. Study-wide results and limits: VDJdb matching favored anti-spike CD8 responses, missing private and CD4 specificities.

Deletions cut 8 bases from V and 4 bases from J, with 6 bases between. This CDR3 is 11 amino acids long. This clonotype was detected many times. As yet, its antigen is unknown. Individual cDNA molecules received unique molecular identifiers during library preparation. TCRdb fed the 5' RACE reads into MiXCR, producing one record per CDR3 protein. Of 75,000 to 80,000 distinct CDR3 sequences listed, more than 9% are singletons. The source material was whole blood. The chain uses TRBV12-3 or TRBV12-4 and TRBJ1-5; D unresolved. The origin of this receptor is an adult who was a healthcare worker with PCR-confirmed SARS-CoV-2 infection or an uninfected control (not recorded which). The CDR3 sequence: CASSINQPQHF. As DNA, the CDR3 is TGTGCCAGCTCAATTAATCAGCCCCAGCATTTT.